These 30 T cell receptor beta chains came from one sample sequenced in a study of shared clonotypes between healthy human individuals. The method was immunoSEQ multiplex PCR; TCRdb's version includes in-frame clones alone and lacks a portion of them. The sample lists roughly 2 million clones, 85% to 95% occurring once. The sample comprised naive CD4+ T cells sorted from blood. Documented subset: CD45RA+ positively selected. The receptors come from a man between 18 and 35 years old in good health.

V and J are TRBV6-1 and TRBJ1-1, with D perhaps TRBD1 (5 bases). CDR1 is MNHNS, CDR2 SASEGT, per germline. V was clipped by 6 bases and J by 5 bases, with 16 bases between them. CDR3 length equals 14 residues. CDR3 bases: TGTGCCAGCAGGACCAGGGTCGCGGAGACTGAAGCTTTCTTT. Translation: CASRTRVAETEAFF.

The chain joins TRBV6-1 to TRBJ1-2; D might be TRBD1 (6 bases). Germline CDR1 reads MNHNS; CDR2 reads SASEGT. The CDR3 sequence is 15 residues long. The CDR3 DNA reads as TGTGCGATTTCGGGCAGGGGTGAACGTAGCTATGGCTACACCTTC. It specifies CAISGRGERSYGYTF.

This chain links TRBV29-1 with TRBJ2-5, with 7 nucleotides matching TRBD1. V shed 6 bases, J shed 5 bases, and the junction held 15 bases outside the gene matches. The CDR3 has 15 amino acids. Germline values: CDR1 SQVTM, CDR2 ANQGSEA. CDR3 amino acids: CSVFETRQGLETQYF. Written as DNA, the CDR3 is TGCAGCGTCTTTGAAACCAGACAGGGTCTGGAGACCCAGTACTTC.

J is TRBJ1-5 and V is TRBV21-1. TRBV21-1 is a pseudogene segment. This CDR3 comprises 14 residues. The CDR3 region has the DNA TGTGCCAGCAGGGGGAACACTAGCAATCAGCCCCAGCATTTT. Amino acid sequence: CASRGNTSNQPQHF.

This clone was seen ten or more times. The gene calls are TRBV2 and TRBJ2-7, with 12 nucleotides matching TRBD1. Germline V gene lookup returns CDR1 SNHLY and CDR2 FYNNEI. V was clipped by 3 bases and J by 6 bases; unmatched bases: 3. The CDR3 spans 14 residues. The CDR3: CASSERGQGAEQYF. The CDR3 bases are TGTGCCAGCAGTGAGCGGGGACAGGGGGCCGAGCAGTACTTC.

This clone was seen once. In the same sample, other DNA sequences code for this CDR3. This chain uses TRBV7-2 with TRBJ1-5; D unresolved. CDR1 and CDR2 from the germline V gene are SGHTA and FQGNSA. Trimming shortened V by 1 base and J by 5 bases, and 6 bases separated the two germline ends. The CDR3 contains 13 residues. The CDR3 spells CASSLVSDQPQHF. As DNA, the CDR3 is TGTGCCAGCAGCTTAGTCAGTGATCAGCCCCAGCATTTT.

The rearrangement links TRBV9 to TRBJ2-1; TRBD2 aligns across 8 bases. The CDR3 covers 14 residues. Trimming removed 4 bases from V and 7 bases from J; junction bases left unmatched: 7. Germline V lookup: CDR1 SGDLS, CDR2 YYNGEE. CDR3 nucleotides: TGTGCCAGCAGCTTGCTATCGGGAGGGAATGAGCAGTTCTTC. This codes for CASSLLSGGNEQFF.

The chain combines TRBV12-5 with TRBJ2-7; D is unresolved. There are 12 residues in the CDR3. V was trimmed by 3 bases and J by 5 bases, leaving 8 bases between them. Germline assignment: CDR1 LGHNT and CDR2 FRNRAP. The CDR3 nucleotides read TGTGCTAGTGGTTTAGGAGAACACGAGCAGTACTTC. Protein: CASGLGEHEQYF. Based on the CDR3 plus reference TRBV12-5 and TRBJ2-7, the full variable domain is DARVTQTPRHKVTEMGQEVTMRCQPILGHNTVFWYRQTMMQGLELLAYFRNRAPLDDSGMPKDRFSAEMPDATLATLKIQPSEPRDSAVYFCASGLGEHEQYFGPGTRLTVT.

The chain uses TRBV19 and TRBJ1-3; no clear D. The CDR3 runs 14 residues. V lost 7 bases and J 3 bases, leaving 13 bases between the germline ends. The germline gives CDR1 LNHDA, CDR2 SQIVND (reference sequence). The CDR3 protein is CASTLVGIGNTIYF. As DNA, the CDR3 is TGTGCCAGTACCTTAGTGGGGATTGGAAACACCATATATTTT.

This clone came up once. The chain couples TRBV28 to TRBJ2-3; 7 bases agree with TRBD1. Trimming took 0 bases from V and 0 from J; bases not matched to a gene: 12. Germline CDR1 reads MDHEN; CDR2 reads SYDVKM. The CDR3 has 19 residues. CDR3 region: CASSLWKKGARASTDTQYF. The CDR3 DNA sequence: TGTGCCAGCAGTTTATGGAAAAAGGGGGCCAGGGCGAGCACAGATACGCAGTATTTT.

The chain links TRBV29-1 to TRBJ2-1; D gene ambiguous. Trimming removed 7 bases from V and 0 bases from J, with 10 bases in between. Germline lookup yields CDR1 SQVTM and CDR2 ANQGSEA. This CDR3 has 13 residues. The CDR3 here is CSGRTSSYNEQFF. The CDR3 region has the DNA TGCAGCGGGCGGACGAGCTCCTACAATGAGCAGTTCTTC.

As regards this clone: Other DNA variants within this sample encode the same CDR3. In DNA form, the CDR3 reads TGCAGCGTTCGGGACTCCCAGCAAGAGACCCAGTACTTC. The encoded protein is CSVRDSQQETQYF. V is TRBV29-1 and J is TRBJ2-5; possibly TRBD2 for D (6 bases). The CDR3 totals 13 residues. CDR1 and CDR2 (germline): SQVTM, ANQGSEA. Trimming took 5 bases from V and 2 from J, leaving 12 bases between them.

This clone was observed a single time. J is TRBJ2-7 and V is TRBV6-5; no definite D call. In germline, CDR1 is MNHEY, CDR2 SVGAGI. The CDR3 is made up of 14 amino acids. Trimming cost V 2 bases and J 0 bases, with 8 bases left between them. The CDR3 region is CASSYDRRSYEQYF. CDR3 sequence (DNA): TGTGCCAGCAGTTACGACCGCCGCTCCTACGAGCAGTACTTC.

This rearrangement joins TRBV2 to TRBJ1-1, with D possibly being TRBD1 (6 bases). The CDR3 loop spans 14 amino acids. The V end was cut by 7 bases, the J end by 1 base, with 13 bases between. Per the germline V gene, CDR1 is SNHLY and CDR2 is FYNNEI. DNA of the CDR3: TGTGCCAGCACACAGACAGGAGCGAACACTGAAGCTTTCTTT. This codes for CASTQTGANTEAFF.

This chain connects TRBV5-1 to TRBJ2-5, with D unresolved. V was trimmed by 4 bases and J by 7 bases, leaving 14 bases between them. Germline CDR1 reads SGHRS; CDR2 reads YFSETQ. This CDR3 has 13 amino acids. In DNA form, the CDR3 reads TGCGCCAGCAGCCGGACCTTCTTAGGGACCCAGTACTTC. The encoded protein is CASSRTFLGTQYF.

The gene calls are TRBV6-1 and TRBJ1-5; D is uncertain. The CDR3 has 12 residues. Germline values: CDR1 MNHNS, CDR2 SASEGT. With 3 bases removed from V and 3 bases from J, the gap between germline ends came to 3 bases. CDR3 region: CASSDLNQPQHF. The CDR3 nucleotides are TGTGCCAGCAGTGACCTCAATCAGCCCCAGCATTTT.

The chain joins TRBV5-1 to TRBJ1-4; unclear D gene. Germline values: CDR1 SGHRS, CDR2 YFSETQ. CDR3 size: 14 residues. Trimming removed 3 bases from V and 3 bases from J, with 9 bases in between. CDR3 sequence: CASSSGVANEKLFF. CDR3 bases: TGCGCCAGCAGCTCCGGGGTAGCTAATGAAAAACTGTTTTTT.

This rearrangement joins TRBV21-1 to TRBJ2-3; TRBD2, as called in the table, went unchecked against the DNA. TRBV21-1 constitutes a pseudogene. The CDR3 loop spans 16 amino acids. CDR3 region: CASSKSGTSSTDTQYF. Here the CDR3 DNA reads TGTGCCAGCAGCAAATCCGGGACTAGTTCCACAGATACGCAGTATTTT.

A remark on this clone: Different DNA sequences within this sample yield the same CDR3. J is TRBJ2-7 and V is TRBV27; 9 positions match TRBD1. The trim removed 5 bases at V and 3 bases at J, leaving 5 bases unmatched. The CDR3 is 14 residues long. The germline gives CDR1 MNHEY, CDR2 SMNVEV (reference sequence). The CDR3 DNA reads TGTGCCAGCAGTAGGGGACAGGGTCGCTACGAGCAGTACTTC. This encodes CASSRGQGRYEQYF.

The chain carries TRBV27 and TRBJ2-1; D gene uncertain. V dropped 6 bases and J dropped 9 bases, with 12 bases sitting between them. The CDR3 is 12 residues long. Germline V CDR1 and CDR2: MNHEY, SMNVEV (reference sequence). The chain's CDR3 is CASSRLVGEQFF. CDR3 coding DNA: TGTGCCAGCAGCCGATTAGTTGGTGAGCAGTTCTTC.

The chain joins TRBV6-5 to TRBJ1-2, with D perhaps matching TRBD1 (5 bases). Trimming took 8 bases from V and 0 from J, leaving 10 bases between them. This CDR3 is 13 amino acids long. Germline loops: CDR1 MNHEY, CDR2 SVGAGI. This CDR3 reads CASGAMANYGYTF. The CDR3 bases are TGTGCCAGCGGGGCTATGGCTAACTATGGCTACACCTTC.

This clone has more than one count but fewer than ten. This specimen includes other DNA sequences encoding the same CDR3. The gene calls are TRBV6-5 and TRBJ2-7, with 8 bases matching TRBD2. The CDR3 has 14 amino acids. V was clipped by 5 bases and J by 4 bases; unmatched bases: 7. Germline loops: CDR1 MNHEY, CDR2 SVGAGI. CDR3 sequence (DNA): TGTGCCAGCAGTCGGCTAGCGGGCGGTTACGAGCAGTACTTC. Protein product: CASSRLAGGYEQYF.

CDR3 coding DNA: TGTGCCAGCAGCTTAGAACAGGAGACTCAGCCCCAGCATTTT. It specifies CASSLEQETQPQHF. The chain is built from TRBV7-9 and TRBJ1-5; the D gene is possibly TRBD1 (5 bases). V lost 1 base and J 6 bases, leaving 10 bases between the germline ends. The V gene's germline CDR1 is SEHNR and CDR2 FQNEAQ (reference sequence). The CDR3 runs 14 residues.

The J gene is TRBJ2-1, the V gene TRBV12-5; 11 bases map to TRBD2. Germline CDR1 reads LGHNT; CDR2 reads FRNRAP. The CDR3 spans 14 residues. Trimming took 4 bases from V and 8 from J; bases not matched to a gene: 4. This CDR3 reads CASGSLAGVDEQFF. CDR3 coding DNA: TGTGCTAGTGGTTCACTAGCGGGAGTCGATGAGCAGTTCTTC.

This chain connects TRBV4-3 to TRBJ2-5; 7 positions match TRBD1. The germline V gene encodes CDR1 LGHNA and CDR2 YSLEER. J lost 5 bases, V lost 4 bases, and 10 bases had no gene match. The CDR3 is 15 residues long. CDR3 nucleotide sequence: TGCGCCAGCAGCCCATCCGGGACAGTGAGGGAGACCCAGTACTTC. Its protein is CASSPSGTVRETQYF.

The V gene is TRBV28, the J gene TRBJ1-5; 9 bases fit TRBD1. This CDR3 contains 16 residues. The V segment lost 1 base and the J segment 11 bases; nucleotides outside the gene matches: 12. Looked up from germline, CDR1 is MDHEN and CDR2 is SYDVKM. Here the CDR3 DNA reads TGTGCCAGCAGTTTATCGGACAGGGGAGCTCCCCCAACCCAGCATTTT. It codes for CASSLSDRGAPPTQHF.

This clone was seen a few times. The CDR3 nucleotides are TGTGCCAGCAGTTTACTAGGCATCCAAGAGACCCAGTACTTC. As protein: CASSLLGIQETQYF. The genes are TRBV6-1 and TRBJ2-5; D may be TRBD2 (5 bases). Germline V gene sequence: CDR1 MNHNS, CDR2 SASEGT. This CDR3 spans 14 amino acids. With 5 bases removed from V and 1 base from J, the gap between germline ends came to 11 bases.

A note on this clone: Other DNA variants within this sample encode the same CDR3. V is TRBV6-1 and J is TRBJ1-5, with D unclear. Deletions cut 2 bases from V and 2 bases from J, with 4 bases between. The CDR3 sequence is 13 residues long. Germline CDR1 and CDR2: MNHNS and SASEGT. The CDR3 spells CASSESGNQPQHF. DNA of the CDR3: TGTGCCAGCAGTGAATCGGGCAATCAGCCCCAGCATTTT.

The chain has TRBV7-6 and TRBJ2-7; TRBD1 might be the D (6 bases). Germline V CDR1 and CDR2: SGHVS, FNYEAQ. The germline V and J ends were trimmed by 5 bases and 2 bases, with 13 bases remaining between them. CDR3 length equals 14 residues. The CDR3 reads CASSRPEGAYEQYF. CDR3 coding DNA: TGTGCCAGCAGCCGACCCGAGGGGGCCTACGAGCAGTACTTC.

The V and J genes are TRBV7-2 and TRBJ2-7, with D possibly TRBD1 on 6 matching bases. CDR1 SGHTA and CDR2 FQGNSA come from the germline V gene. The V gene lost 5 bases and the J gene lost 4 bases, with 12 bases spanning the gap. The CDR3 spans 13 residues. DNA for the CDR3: TGTGCCAGCAGCGTGGGGGCTAGATACGAGCAGTACTTC. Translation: CASSVGARYEQYF.